One sample yielded the 27 T cell receptor beta chains listed below, sequenced in a study of blood T cell repertoires in COVID-19. Measured with immunoSEQ multiplex PCR; TCRdb has only the in-frame clones, and not every one. The repertoire has approximately 170,000 clones, around 82% of them found once; the top ten carry 10% to 13%. Sequenced input: peripheral blood. The origin of the receptors is an elderly woman with active or convalescent COVID-19.

The rearrangement links TRBV2 to TRBJ2-1; TRBD2 is a possible D gene (5 bases). CDR3 length equals 18 residues. V lost 2 bases to trimming and J lost 0 bases, with 17 bases between them. Looked up from germline, CDR1 is SNHLY and CDR2 is FYNNEI. CDR3 sequence reads: CASSEFWIGGLSYNEQFF. The DNA of the CDR3 is TGTGCCAGCAGTGAATTCTGGATAGGCGGGCTCTCCTACAATGAGCAGTTCTTC.

The rearrangement uses TRBV27 and TRBJ1-1; D may be TRBD1 (5 bases). The CDR3 covers 14 residues. Germline CDR1 MNHEY, CDR2 SMNVEV (reference sequence). V lost 0 bases and J 9 bases, leaving 14 bases between the germline ends. The CDR3 spells CASSLSSGAQKAFF. For the CDR3, the DNA is TGTGCCAGCAGTTTATCAAGTGGGGCACAGAAAGCTTTCTTT.

The V and J genes are TRBV28 and TRBJ2-1; TRBD2 matches 9 bases. From germline, CDR1 is MDHEN and CDR2 SYDVKM. The CDR3 is 14 residues long. V was pared by 8 bases and J by 8 bases, with 10 bases of the junction left unmatched. The CDR3 reads CASQPLAGGYEQFF. CDR3 DNA: TGTGCCAGCCAACCTCTCGCGGGAGGGTATGAGCAGTTCTTC. Full variable domain (missing parts from reference TRBV28 and TRBJ2-1): DVKVTQSSRYLVKRTGEKVFLECVQDMDHENMFWYRQDPGLGLRLIYFSYDVKMKEKGDIPEGYSVSREKKERFSLILESASTNQTSMYLCASQPLAGGYEQFFGPGTRLTVL.

V is TRBV5-1 and J is TRBJ2-1; D is perhaps TRBD2 (6 bases). CDR3 length: 13 residues. Germline V gene lookup returns CDR1 SGHRS and CDR2 YFSETQ. Trimming left V 2 bases short and J 10 bases short, with 13 bases between. The CDR3 here is CASSFSGTSEQFF. The CDR3 bases are TGCGCCAGCAGCTTCTCAGGGACTTCCGAGCAGTTCTTC.

This clone was detected once. V is TRBV15 and J is TRBJ2-4, with TRBD2 matching over 10 bases. CDR1 is LNHNV, CDR2 YYDKDF, per germline (reference sequence). The CDR3 has 17 residues. Trimming took 3 bases from V and 0 from J; bases not matched to a gene: 5. CDR3 nucleotide sequence: TGTGCCACCAGCAGGAGGACTAGCGGTACAGCCAAAAACATTCAGTACTTC. It encodes CATSRRTSGTAKNIQYF.

CDR3 in amino acids: CASSREGDYGYTF. DNA for the CDR3: TGTGCCAGCTCTAGAGAGGGAGACTATGGCTACACCTTC. The chain uses TRBV6-5 and TRBJ1-2; D call uncertain. CDR3 length equals 13 residues. CDR1 and CDR2 from the germline V gene are MNHEY and SVGAGI. Trimming removed 8 bases at V and 3 bases at J, with 13 bases between.

The V call is TRBV11-1, the J call TRBJ2-7; the match to TRBD1 covers 9 bases. CDR1 and CDR2 (germline): SGHAT, FQDESV (reference sequence). The CDR3 contains 13 residues. After removal of 3 bases from V and 6 bases from J, the junction contained 3 bases not matched to a gene. Here the CDR3 reads CASSLATGGEQYF. The CDR3 nucleotides are TGTGCCAGCAGCTTGGCGACAGGGGGCGAGCAGTACTTC.

In this sample, this clone turned up once. The rearrangement links TRBV18 to TRBJ2-7; tentative D call: TRBD1 (6 bases). Germline loops: CDR1 KGHSH, CDR2 LQKENI. V was pared by 3 bases and J by 2 bases, with 8 bases between. The CDR3 sequence is 13 residues long. CDR3 DNA: TGTGCCAGCTCACCTCAGGGGACCTACGAGCAGTACTTC. This gives the protein CASSPQGTYEQYF.

The rearrangement uses TRBV6-5 and TRBJ1-4; possibly TRBD1 for D (5 bases). The V and J ends lost 8 bases and 12 bases respectively, with 22 bases between them. The CDR3 has 14 amino acids. Germline V gene data show CDR1 as MNHEY and CDR2 as SVGAGI. The CDR3, as DNA: TGTGCCAGCTTCCAGTGGGGCGTGGAGGGAGAACTGTTTTTT. Its protein is CASFQWGVEGELFF.

A few counts support this clone. One end of the junction is discordant with germline, which a read error may explain. The chain links TRBV27 to TRBJ2-1; 7 positions match TRBD1. The CDR3 extends over 13 amino acids. CDR1 MNHEY and CDR2 SMNVEV come from the germline V gene (reference sequence). The CDR3 reads CASSVTGYTEQFF. CDR3 in DNA: TGTGCCAGCAGTGTGACAGGGTACACTGAGCAGTTCTTC.

The chain couples TRBV29-1 to TRBJ2-1; 14 bases agree with TRBD2. J lost 7 bases, V lost 7 bases, and 12 bases had no gene match. The germline CDR1 and CDR2 sequences are SQVTM and ANQGSEA. This CDR3 region has 16 residues. The CDR3, as DNA: TGCAGCGCTGGGGGACTAGCGGGAGTAGGTGTAAATGAGCAGTTCTTC. Amino acids: CSAGGLAGVGVNEQFF.

The rearrangement links TRBV18 to TRBJ1-2, with D possibly matching TRBD1 (5 bases). Germline CDR1 is KGHSH and CDR2 is LQKENI. The V end lost 3 bases, the J end lost 5 bases, and 13 bases lay between the germline ends. The CDR3 spans 14 residues. The CDR3 spells CASSPAATEYGYTF. For the CDR3, the DNA is TGTGCCAGCTCACCGGCCGCGACAGAATATGGCTACACCTTC.

This clone was seen a single time. V and J are TRBV5-4 and TRBJ1-2; 7 bases match TRBD1. The germline gives CDR1 SGHNT, CDR2 YYREEE (reference sequence). The CDR3 sequence is 13 residues long. The trim removed 5 bases at V and 10 bases at J, leaving 11 bases unmatched. The CDR3 nucleotides read TGTGCCAGCAGGTATGACAGGGTAGCTAACTACACCTTC. Translated: CASRYDRVANYTF.

V and J are TRBV5-4 and TRBJ1-1, with D maybe TRBD1 (5 bases). The V end was cut by 0 bases, the J end by 0 bases, with 9 bases between. Germline CDR1 SGHNT, CDR2 YYREEE (reference sequence). The length of the CDR3 is 15 residues. The CDR3 sequence: CASSLDPRVNTEAFF. CDR3 coding DNA: TGTGCCAGCAGCTTGGATCCCAGGGTGAACACTGAAGCTTTCTTT.

This chain links TRBV3-1 (or the pseudogene TRBV3-2) with TRBJ1-6; tentatively, D is TRBD1 (5 bases). Trimming took off 4 bases at V and 7 bases at J, with 14 bases between the two ends. Germline V gene data show CDR1 as LGHDT and CDR2 as YNNKEL (reference sequence). This CDR3 has 15 amino acids. The CDR3, as DNA: TGTGCCAGCAGCCCCCGGGCAGGGTGGAATTCACCCCTCCACTTT. Translated: CASSPRAGWNSPLHF.

The V and J genes are TRBV4-1 and TRBJ1-4; 9 bases line up with TRBD1. The CDR3 extends over 17 amino acids. Losses at the gene ends were 2 bases for V and 5 bases for J; bases not matched to a gene: 9. Germline values: CDR1 MGHRA, CDR2 YSYEKL. The CDR3 loop reads CASSQSEGTGSNEKLFF. In DNA, the CDR3 is TGCGCCAGCAGCCAAAGCGAGGGGACAGGGTCAAATGAAAAACTGTTTTTT.

This rearrangement joins TRBV7-3 to TRBJ1-5; tentatively, D is TRBD1 (5 bases). The CDR3 totals 14 residues. V lost 0 bases and J lost 6, with 9 bases in between. CDR1 and CDR2 (germline): SGHTA, FQGTGA. CDR3 sequence reads: CASSLTGGAQPQHF. DNA of the CDR3: TGTGCCAGCAGCTTAACGGGAGGGGCTCAGCCCCAGCATTTT.

V gene TRBV18 combines with J gene TRBJ1-1; D not resolved. Trimming removed 6 bases from V and 4 bases from J, with 18 bases in between. The CDR3 covers 15 residues. Germline CDR1 reads KGHSH; CDR2 reads LQKENI. CDR3 nucleotides: TGTGCCAGCTCTCCCCGTCCCGACGGAGTCACTGAAGCTTTCTTT. It specifies CASSPRPDGVTEAFF.

The chain combines TRBV5-6 with TRBJ1-1, with a weak D call TRBD1 (5 bases). Germline V gene sequence: CDR1 SGHDT, CDR2 YYEEEE. V was clipped by 4 bases and J by 11 bases, with 15 bases between them. CDR3 length: 12 amino acids. This CDR3 reads CASSLGSQGAFF. The DNA for the CDR3 is TGTGCCAGCAGCCTAGGGTCCCAGGGCGCTTTCTTT.

This chain uses TRBV30 with TRBJ2-1; D ambiguous. This CDR3 region has 13 residues. Between the trimmed V and J ends, which lost 2 bases and 7 bases, there was a span of 12 bases. CDR1 GTSNPN and CDR2 SVGIG come from the germline V gene (reference sequence). For the CDR3, the DNA is TGTGCCTGGAGTCCCAGGCCAATAAATGAGCAGTTCTTC. Amino acids: CAWSPRPINEQFF.

The rearrangement uses TRBV27 and TRBJ2-1; 12 nucleotides line up with TRBD2. Germline V CDR1 and CDR2: MNHEY, SMNVEV (reference sequence). The CDR3 is 18 residues long. Trimming removed 6 bases from V and 2 bases from J; junction bases left unmatched: 11. CDR3 region: CASRALAGGPETYNEQFF. The CDR3 DNA sequence: TGTGCCAGCAGAGCTCTAGCGGGAGGGCCGGAGACCTACAATGAGCAGTTCTTC.

This chain joins TRBV19 and TRBJ1-5, with 12 bases lining up with TRBD1. The length of the CDR3 is 17 residues. Germline CDR1 LNHDA, CDR2 SQIVND (reference sequence). The V and J ends lost 6 bases and 6 bases, in that order; junction bases with no gene match: 12. The CDR3 region has the DNA TGTGCCAGTAGACAAAGGGACAGGGGGCAACGGGGTCAGCCCCAGCATTTT. It specifies CASRQRDRGQRGQPQHF.

The genes are TRBV5-1 and TRBJ1-3; D is uncertain. The CDR3 runs 16 residues. The germline V gene has CDR1 SGHRS and CDR2 YFSETQ. The ends were cut back, 0 bases at V and 0 bases at J, with 10 bases in the middle. CDR3 amino acids: CASSLDLLRSGNTIYF. Here the CDR3 DNA reads TGCGCCAGCAGCTTGGACCTCCTGCGCTCTGGAAACACCATATATTTT.

V is TRBV19 and J is TRBJ1-1; a weak D match, TRBD1 (6 bases). CDR1 and CDR2 (germline): LNHDA, SQIVND (reference sequence). The CDR3 has 14 residues. The V end was cut by 5 bases, the J end by 0 bases, with 10 bases between. CDR3 bases: TGTGCCAGTAGTTTCAGGACAGTGAACACTGAAGCTTTCTTT. Protein product: CASSFRTVNTEAFF.

The chain combines TRBV18 with TRBJ1-2, with a weak D call TRBD1 (5 bases). Trimming took off 6 bases at V and 4 bases at J, with 18 bases between the two ends. The CDR3 length is 15 residues. Germline assignment: CDR1 KGHSH and CDR2 LQKENI. CDR3 nucleotide sequence: TGTGCCAGCTCCCAACAAAACAGGAGAGGCTATGGCTACACCTTC. It specifies CASSQQNRRGYGYTF.

This clone was counted only a few times. The V gene is TRBV20-1, the J gene TRBJ1-2, with 8 bases lining up with TRBD1. This CDR3 comprises 12 residues. The germline CDR1 and CDR2 sequences are DFQATT and SNEGSKA (reference sequence). J gave up 7 bases and V 5 bases, and 6 bases lay outside the gene matches. DNA of the CDR3: TGCAGTGCTCGTGTACAGGGGGGTGGCTACACCTTC. Its translation: CSARVQGGGYTF.

This chain uses TRBV5-8 with TRBJ1-6; 9 nucleotides line up with TRBD1. V was pared by 4 bases and J by 7 bases, with 3 bases of the junction left unmatched. CDR1 and CDR2 (germline): SGHTS, YDEGEE. The CDR3 totals 14 residues. In DNA, the CDR3 is TGTGCCAGCAGCCGGGACAGGGCGAATTCACCCCTCCACTTT. Protein sequence: CASSRDRANSPLHF.